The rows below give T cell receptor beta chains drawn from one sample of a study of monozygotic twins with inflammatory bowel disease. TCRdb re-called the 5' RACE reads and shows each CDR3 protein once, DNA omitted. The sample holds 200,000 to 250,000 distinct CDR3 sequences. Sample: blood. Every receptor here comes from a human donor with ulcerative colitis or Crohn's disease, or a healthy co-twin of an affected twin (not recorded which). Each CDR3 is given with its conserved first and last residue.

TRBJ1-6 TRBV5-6 CASSFWNRENSPLHF
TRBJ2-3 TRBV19 CASSLSGTTQYF
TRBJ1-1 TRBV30 CAWTMTAFTEAFF
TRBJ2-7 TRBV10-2 CASGRDAYEQYF
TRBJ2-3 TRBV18 CASSPPRRDGTDTQYF
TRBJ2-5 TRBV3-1 CASSPGAAETQYF
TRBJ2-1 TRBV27 CASSSPGLAANNEQFF
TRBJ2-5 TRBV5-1 CASSQGRREETQYF
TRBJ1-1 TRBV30 CAWTGRFTEAFF
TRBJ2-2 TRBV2 CASVKEAYTGELFF
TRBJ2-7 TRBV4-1 CASSQEDLRGDYEQYF
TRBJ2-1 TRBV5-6 CASSPPGGVKNEQFF
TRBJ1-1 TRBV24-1 CATSDPSGTEAFF
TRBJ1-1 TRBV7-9 CASVEGLNTEAFF
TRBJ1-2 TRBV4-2 CASSQDTTGLYGYTF
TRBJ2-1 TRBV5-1 CASSPTLGRGHNEQFF
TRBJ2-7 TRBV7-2 CASSVLAGSTYEQYF
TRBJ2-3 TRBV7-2 CASSSRVVAGRDTQYF
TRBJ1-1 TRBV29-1 CSVIRGMNTEAFF
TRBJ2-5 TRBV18 CASSPRRAEETQYF
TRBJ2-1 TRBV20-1 CSAAHPGLQNEQFF
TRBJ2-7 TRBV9 CASSVGVGSSYEQYF
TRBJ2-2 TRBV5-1 CASSLGGITGELFF
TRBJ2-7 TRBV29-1 CSVEEQTPYEQYF
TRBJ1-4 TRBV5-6 CASSPTGQGTNEKLFF
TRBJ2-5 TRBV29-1 CSGGTAQETQYF
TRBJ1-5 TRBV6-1 CASSRTQGSGAYSNQPQHF
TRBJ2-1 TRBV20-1 CSAKMTLDFYNEQFF
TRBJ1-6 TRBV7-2 CASSSRNSPLHF
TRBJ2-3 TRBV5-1 CASSLGTTDTQYF
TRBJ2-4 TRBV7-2 CASSLVAPVNIQYF
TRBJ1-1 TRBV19 CASSYLLGRNTEAFF
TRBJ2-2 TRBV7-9 CASKSNTGELFF
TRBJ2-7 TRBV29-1 CSVLGHPSSYEQYF
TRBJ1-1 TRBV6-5 CASSSRPPQAFF
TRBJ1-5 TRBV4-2 CASSQEGQPYQPQHF